This TCR beta chain was retrieved from a study of T cells in Graves' hyperthyroidism and ophthalmopathy. Whole-study context: Peripheral blood was taken when the disease was first diagnosed, before any treatment began.

With 7 bases removed from V and 0 bases from J, the gap between germline ends came to 10 bases. The CDR3 runs to 14 residues. CDR1 and CDR2 from the germline V gene are SGHNT and YENEEA. Researchers took RNA transcripts and amplified the TCR beta CDR3 regions from them. The HTBI set primed first-round TCR CDR3 RT-PCR. TCRdb called the multiplex PCR reads again in MiXCR, with one record for every CDR3 protein. The repertoire consists of nearly 600,000 distinct CDR3 sequences, with approximately 15% occurring once and the leading ten covering roughly 5.5%. Many counts were recorded for this clonotype. Thyroid ultrasound, orbital computed tomography, clinical symptoms, and serum thyroxine and TRAb underpinned diagnoses.

Material: blood. J is TRBJ1-3 and V is TRBV11-3; D call uncertain. The receptor comes from a woman aged 25 to 39 with Graves' hyperthyroidism that later progressed to Graves' ophthalmopathy. CDR3 amino acids: CASNLYHSGNTIYF. The DNA for the CDR3 is TGTGCCAGCAACCTATACCACTCTGGAAACACCATATATTTT.